This T cell receptor beta chain comes out of a study of cytomegalovirus exposure and HLA in healthy donors. Overall study results and limits: It was taken for granted in presence/absence analyses that sequencing depth across donors was roughly uniform.

Primers included in the PCR were 60 Vbeta and 13 Jbeta primers. Clones were read by immunoSEQ multiplex PCR, and TCRdb kept only the in-frame ones, dropping some. The sample includes about 180,000 clones, approximately 80% of them seen just once. Concerning this clone itself: Its target is unknown.

V lost 5 bases, J lost 4 bases, and 2 bases stayed unmatched. In germline, CDR1 is LNHNV, CDR2 YYDKDF (reference sequence). The CDR3 length is 13 residues. This TCR was recovered from a woman aged 50 to 65 in good health and CMV-seronegative. The chain links TRBV15 to TRBJ1-3; the match to TRBD1 covers 7 bases. Material: PBMCs. This CDR3 is CATSDRVGNTIYF. CDR3 sequence (DNA): TGTGCCACCAGCGACAGGGTAGGAAACACCATATATTTT.